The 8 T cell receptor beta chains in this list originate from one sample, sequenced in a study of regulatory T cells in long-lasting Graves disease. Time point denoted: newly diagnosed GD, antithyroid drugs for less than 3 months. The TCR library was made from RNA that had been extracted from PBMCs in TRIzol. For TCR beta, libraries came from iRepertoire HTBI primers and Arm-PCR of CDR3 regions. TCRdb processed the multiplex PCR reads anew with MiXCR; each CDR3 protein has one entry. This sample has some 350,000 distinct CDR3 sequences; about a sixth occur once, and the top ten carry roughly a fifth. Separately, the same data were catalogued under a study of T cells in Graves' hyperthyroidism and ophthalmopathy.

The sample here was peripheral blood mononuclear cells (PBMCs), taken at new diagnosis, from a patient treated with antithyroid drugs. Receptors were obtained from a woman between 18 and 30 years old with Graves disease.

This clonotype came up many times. The CDR3: CASSLLASNQPQHF. The CDR3 coding sequence is TGTGCCAGCAGTTTATTAGCTAGCAATCAGCCCCAGCATTTT. J is TRBJ1-5 and V is TRBV27; D remains unclear. The germline V and J ends were trimmed by 1 base and 0 bases, with 4 bases remaining between them. Germline V gives CDR1 MNHEY, CDR2 SMNVEV (reference sequence). The CDR3 totals 14 residues.

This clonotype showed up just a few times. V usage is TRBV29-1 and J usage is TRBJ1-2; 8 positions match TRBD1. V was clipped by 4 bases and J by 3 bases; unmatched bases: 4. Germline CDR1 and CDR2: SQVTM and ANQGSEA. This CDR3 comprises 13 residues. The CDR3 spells CSVAGGFHYGYTF. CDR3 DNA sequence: TGCAGCGTTGCAGGGGGCTTTCACTATGGCTACACCTTC.

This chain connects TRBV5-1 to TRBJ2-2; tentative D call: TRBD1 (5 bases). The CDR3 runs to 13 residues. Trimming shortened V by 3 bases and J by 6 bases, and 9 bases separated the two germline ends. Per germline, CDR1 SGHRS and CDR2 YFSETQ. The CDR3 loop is CASSSGSAGELFF. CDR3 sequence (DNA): TGCGCCAGCAGCTCAGGGTCCGCCGGGGAGCTGTTTTTT.

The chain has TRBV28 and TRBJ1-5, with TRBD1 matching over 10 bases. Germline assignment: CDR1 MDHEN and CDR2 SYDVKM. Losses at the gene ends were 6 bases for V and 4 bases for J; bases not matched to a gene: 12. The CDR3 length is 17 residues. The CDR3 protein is CASSSSGTGVGNQPQHF. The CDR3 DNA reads TGTGCCAGCAGCTCCTCCGGGACAGGGGTTGGAAATCAGCCCCAGCATTTT.

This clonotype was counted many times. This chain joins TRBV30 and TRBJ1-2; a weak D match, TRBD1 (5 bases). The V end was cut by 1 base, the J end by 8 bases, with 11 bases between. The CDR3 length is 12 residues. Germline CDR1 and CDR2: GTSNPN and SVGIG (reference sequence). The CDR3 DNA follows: TGTGCCTGGAGTGCCGCTTACAGGGGCTACACCTTC. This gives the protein CAWSAAYRGYTF.

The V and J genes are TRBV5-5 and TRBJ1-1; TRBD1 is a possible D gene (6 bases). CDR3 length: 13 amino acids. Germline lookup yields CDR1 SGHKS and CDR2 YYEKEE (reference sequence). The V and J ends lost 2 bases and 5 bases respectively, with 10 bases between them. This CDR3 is CASSLNDRTEAFF. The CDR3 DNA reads TGTGCCAGCAGCTTAAACGACAGGACTGAAGCTTTCTTT.

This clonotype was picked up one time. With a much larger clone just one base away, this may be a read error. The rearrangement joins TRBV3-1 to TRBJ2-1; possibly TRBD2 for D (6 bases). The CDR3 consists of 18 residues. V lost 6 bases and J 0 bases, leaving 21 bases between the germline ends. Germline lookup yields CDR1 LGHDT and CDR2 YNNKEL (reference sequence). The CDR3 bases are TGTGCCAGCAGACCTGGGTTGGGGGAGGAGAGCTCCTACAATGAGCAGTTCTTC. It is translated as CASRPGLGEESSYNEQFF.

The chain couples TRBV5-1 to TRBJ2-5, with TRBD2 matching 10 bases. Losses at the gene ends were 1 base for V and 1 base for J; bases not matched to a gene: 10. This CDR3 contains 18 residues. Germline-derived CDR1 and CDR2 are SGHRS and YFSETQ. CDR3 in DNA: TGCGCCAGCAGCTTGTTAGCGGGAGGACCGGGATCCCAAGAGACCCAGTACTTC. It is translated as CASSLLAGGPGSQETQYF.